These 9 T cell receptor beta chains were sequenced from one sample in a study of T cells in Graves' hyperthyroidism and ophthalmopathy. RNA transcripts were the template for amplifying TCR beta CDR3 regions. The TCR CDR3 first-round RT-PCR relied on the HTBI primer set. TCRdb re-called the multiplex PCR reads through MiXCR, storing one row per CDR3 protein. The table has under 350,000 distinct CDR3 sequences, around a quarter seen once; the top ten hold about 30%. The source material was blood. Receptor source: a man aged 35 to 55 with Graves' hyperthyroidism that later progressed to Graves' ophthalmopathy.

The genes are TRBV6-1 and TRBJ1-5, with D perhaps matching TRBD1 (6 bases). Germline V gene lookup returns CDR1 MNHNS and CDR2 SASEGT. Trimming pared 5 bases from V and 6 bases from J, leaving 14 bases between. The CDR3 sequence is 14 residues long. CDR3 DNA: TGTGCCAGCAGTCCTACAGGGAAGGGTCAGCCCCAGCATTTT. This translates into CASSPTGKGQPQHF.

At least ten counts were recorded for this clonotype. At one end the junction does not follow the germline gene, possibly because of a read error. The chain recombines TRBV7-3 with TRBJ2-1; TRBD1 might be the D (6 bases). The CDR3 totals 15 residues. CDR1 and CDR2 (germline): SGHTA, FQGTGA. The DNA for the CDR3 is TGTGCCAGCAGCTACCATGGGGGCTCCTACAATGAGCAATTCTTC. As protein: CASSYHGGSYNEQFF.

This clonotype was recorded many times. The J gene is TRBJ2-6, the V gene TRBV20-1; 7 nucleotides line up with TRBD1. The germline gives CDR1 DFQATT, CDR2 SNEGSKA (reference sequence). Trimming cost V 4 bases and J 0 bases; bases outside gene matches: 3. CDR3 length: 15 residues. CDR3 residues: CSAKTGSSGANVLTF. The CDR3, as DNA: TGCAGTGCTAAGACAGGGAGCTCTGGGGCCAACGTCCTGACTTTC.

This clonotype occurred many times. The J gene is TRBJ1-5, the V gene TRBV5-4, with 9 bases fitting TRBD1. Losses at the gene ends were 2 bases for V and 9 bases for J; bases not matched to a gene: 15. CDR3 length equals 17 residues. Germline V CDR1 and CDR2: SGHNT, YYREEE (reference sequence). The CDR3: CASSFPRTGVKPGPQHF. In DNA, the CDR3 is TGTGCCAGCAGCTTCCCTCGGACAGGGGTCAAGCCTGGGCCCCAGCATTTT.

This clonotype was recorded many times. The chain couples TRBV14 to TRBJ1-2; 10 bases agree with TRBD1. V lost 3 bases, J lost 4 bases, and 17 bases stayed unmatched. This CDR3 spans 19 amino acids. Germline V CDR1 and CDR2: SGHDN, FVKESK. In DNA, the CDR3 is TGTGCCAGCAGCCATCGCCCGCGGGGACAGGGGTCTTTATCCTATGGCTACACCTTC. Translation gives CASSHRPRGQGSLSYGYTF.

The rearrangement links TRBV28 to TRBJ2-7, with 13 bases fitting TRBD2. Trimming cost V 4 bases and J 0 bases; bases outside gene matches: 6. CDR3 length equals 17 residues. Looked up from germline, CDR1 is MDHEN and CDR2 is SYDVKM. The DNA of the CDR3 is TGTGCCAGCAGTTCCCTGGGGACTAGCGGGGCCTCCTACGAGCAGTACTTC. It is translated as CASSSLGTSGASYEQYF.

This clonotype appeared many times. V and J are TRBV28 and TRBJ1-2; no firm D call. The V gene lost 5 bases and the J gene lost 5 bases, with 6 bases spanning the gap. The germline V gene has CDR1 MDHEN and CDR2 SYDVKM. The CDR3 has 11 amino acids. In nucleotides, the CDR3 is TGTGCCAGCAGTCGTTATTATGGCTACACCTTC. Its protein is CASSRYYGYTF.

The V and J genes are TRBV28 and TRBJ2-2; 9 nucleotides match TRBD2. Trimming cost V 3 bases and J 7 bases; bases outside gene matches: 6. Germline V gene data show CDR1 as MDHEN and CDR2 as SYDVKM. CDR3 size: 15 residues. CDR3 DNA sequence: TGTGCCAGCAGTTTCCCAGCGGGAGGCGTCGGGGAGCTGTTTTTT. It encodes CASSFPAGGVGELFF. The whole variable domain, filled in from reference TRBV28 and TRBJ2-2, reads DVKVTQSSRYLVKRTGEKVFLECVQDMDHENMFWYRQDPGLGLRLIYFSYDVKMKEKGDIPEGYSVSREKKERFSLILESASTNQTSMYLCASSFPAGGVGELFFGEGSRLTVL.

This clonotype showed up many times. The chain couples TRBV7-3 to TRBJ1-1, with a weak D call TRBD1 (5 bases). The CDR3 has 14 amino acids. V dropped 4 bases and J dropped 4 bases, with 13 bases sitting between them. Germline loops: CDR1 SGHTA, CDR2 FQGTGA. CDR3 sequence: CASSSQGFGTEAFF. DNA for the CDR3: TGTGCCAGCAGCTCCCAGGGCTTTGGCACTGAAGCTTTCTTT.